These 17 T cell receptor beta chains were sequenced from one sample in a study of T cell repertoires in ileal Crohn's disease. The table came from immunoSEQ multiplex PCR; TCRdb's copy has only in-frame clones and leaves some out. Altogether about 62,000 clones are present, about 89% being singletons, with the ten largest covering about 1.9%. Time point in this sample: neoterminal ileum biopsy at postoperative endoscopy, about 6 months after surgery. Specimen: ileal tissue. These receptors were taken from an adult with Crohn's disease.

The chain couples TRBV29-1 to TRBJ1-2; D call uncertain. Germline assignment: CDR1 SQVTM and CDR2 ANQGSEA. Trimming pared 4 bases from V and 8 bases from J, leaving 17 bases between. CDR3 length: 13 amino acids. The CDR3 sequence is CSVGPPASFGYTF. The CDR3 DNA is TGCAGCGTTGGTCCCCCAGCGTCTTTCGGCTACACCTTC.

The gene calls are TRBV27 and TRBJ2-5; D unresolved. Per the germline V gene, CDR1 is MNHEY and CDR2 is SMNVEV (reference sequence). V lost 6 bases to trimming and J lost 4 bases, with 9 bases between them. This CDR3 is 12 amino acids long. The CDR3 sequence is CASRHRVETQYF. The CDR3 DNA follows: TGTGCCAGCAGGCACCGCGTAGAGACCCAGTACTTC.

This chain connects TRBV2 to TRBJ2-7, with D possibly being TRBD1 (5 bases). Germline V gene sequence: CDR1 SNHLY, CDR2 FYNNEI. Between the trimmed V and J ends, which lost 7 bases and 3 bases, there was a span of 10 bases. CDR3 length equals 12 residues. The CDR3 spells CASTSQGYEQYV. The DNA of the CDR3 is TGTGCCAGCACAAGTCAGGGCTACGAGCAGTACGTC.

This clone showed up just once. The chain is built from TRBV10-3 and TRBJ1-1, with D possibly matching TRBD1 (6 bases). The CDR3 contains 17 residues. Germline V gene data show CDR1 as ENHRY and CDR2 as SYGVKD. V lost 6 bases to trimming and J lost 0 bases, with 20 bases between them. DNA for the CDR3: TGTGCCATCAGAGACCCACAGGGCCTACTAATGAACACTGAAGCTTTCTTT. This gives the protein CAIRDPQGLLMNTEAFF.

The genes are TRBV18 and TRBJ2-1; 8 bases agree with TRBD1. J gave up 6 bases and V 4 bases, and 5 bases lay outside the gene matches. CDR1 and CDR2 from the germline V gene are KGHSH and LQKENI. The CDR3 is made up of 14 amino acids. CDR3 sequence reads: CASSLGQDSNEQFF. The CDR3 coding sequence is TGTGCCAGCTCACTGGGACAGGATAGCAATGAGCAGTTCTTC. Full variable domain (remainder filled in from reference TRBV18 and TRBJ2-1): NAGVMQNPRHLVRRRGQEARLRCSPMKGHSHVYWYRQLPEEGLKFMVYLQKENIIDESGMPKERFSAEFPKEGPSILRIQQVVRGDSAAYFCASSLGQDSNEQFFGPGTRLTVL.

The chain has TRBV4-1 and TRBJ2-1; the match to TRBD2 covers 8 bases. Germline V gene data show CDR1 as MGHRA and CDR2 as YSYEKL. The junction had 13 bases not matched to a gene; V was cut back by 4 bases and J by 2 bases. The CDR3 length is 18 residues. The CDR3 DNA sequence: TGCGCCAGCAGCCCAAAGGATCGGGCGGGAGGAGCCTACAATGAGCAGTTCTTC. As protein: CASSPKDRAGGAYNEQFF.

This clone is a singleton in its sample. The V and J genes are TRBV6-4 and TRBJ1-2, with 12 positions matching TRBD1. Germline CDR1 and CDR2: MRHNA and SNTAGT. There are 14 residues in the CDR3. With 6 bases clipped from V and 7 bases from J, the junction kept 6 bases outside the gene matches. The CDR3 DNA reads TGTGCCAGCAGAGCCGGGACAGGGGGCTCTGGCTACACCTTC. It translates to CASRAGTGGSGYTF.

The chain recombines TRBV9 with TRBJ2-3; TRBD2 matches at 7 bases. This CDR3 comprises 15 residues. V lost 4 bases and J lost 5; bases outside the gene matches: 10. Germline loops: CDR1 SGDLS, CDR2 YYNGEE. The CDR3 here is CASSLRTSPLDTQYF. In nucleotides, the CDR3 is TGTGCCAGCAGCTTGAGGACTAGTCCATTAGATACGCAGTATTTT. Complete variable domain (other parts from reference TRBV9 and TRBJ2-3): DSGVTQTPKHLITATGQRVTLRCSPRSGDLSVYWYQQSLDQGLQFLIQYYNGEERAKGNILERFSAQQFPDLHSELNLSSLELGDSALYFCASSLRTSPLDTQYFGPGTRLTVL.

The rearrangement links TRBV6-1 to TRBJ2-3; 10 bases are a match to TRBD2. The trim removed 3 bases at V and 2 bases at J, leaving 2 bases unmatched. CDR1 MNHNS and CDR2 SASEGT come from the germline V gene. The CDR3 length is 15 residues. The CDR3 coding sequence is TGTGCCAGCAGTGATAGCGGGGGGCCCACAGATACGCAGTATTTT. Protein: CASSDSGGPTDTQYF.

This rearrangement joins TRBV7-2 to TRBJ1-2; unclear D gene. Germline loops: CDR1 SGHTA, CDR2 FQGNSA. This CDR3 region has 15 residues. With 6 bases removed from V and 6 bases from J, the gap between germline ends came to 20 bases. The CDR3 is CASSYGRKIGDGYTF. CDR3 DNA: TGTGCCAGCAGTTATGGGCGCAAGATAGGCGATGGCTACACCTTC.

J is TRBJ2-5 and V is TRBV5-6; possible D gene TRBD2, 7 bases. V was clipped by 0 bases and J by 4 bases, with 10 bases between them. Germline CDR1 and CDR2: SGHDT and YYEEEE. CDR3 length equals 14 residues. CDR3 residues: CASSLAGGRETQYF. The CDR3 coding sequence is TGTGCCAGCAGCTTGGCGGGGGGCCGAGAGACCCAGTACTTC.

This rearrangement joins TRBV20-1 to TRBJ1-3; D is undetermined. Germline values: CDR1 DFQATT, CDR2 SNEGSKA (reference sequence). This CDR3 spans 11 amino acids. V lost 2 bases, J lost 9 bases, and 8 bases lay in between. CDR3 bases: TGCAGTGCTAGAACTTCAGGCACCATATATTTT. This sequence encodes CSARTSGTIYF.

The chain joins TRBV7-2 to TRBJ1-5; D remains ambiguous. The CDR3 runs 15 residues. Germline CDR1 and CDR2: SGHTA and FQGNSA. V lost 4 bases and J lost 1, with 11 bases in between. The CDR3 DNA follows: TGTGCCAGCAGCTCACAGCCACTCAGCAATCAGCCCCAGCATTTT. This codes for CASSSQPLSNQPQHF.

By share, this clone ranks as medium-sized (0.01 to 0.1%). V is TRBV5-8 and J is TRBJ1-2, with TRBD1 matching 9 bases. This CDR3 comprises 14 residues. The germline CDR1 and CDR2 sequences are SGHTS and YDEGEE. The V and J ends lost 3 bases and 6 bases, in that order; junction bases with no gene match: 6. The CDR3 nucleotides are TGTGCCAGCAGCTCGCGGACAGGGGCGAATGGCTACACCTTC. Protein: CASSSRTGANGYTF.

The chain joins TRBV29-1 to TRBJ2-4; possibly TRBD1 for D (6 bases). Trimming left V 4 bases short and J 8 bases short, with 18 bases between. This CDR3 has 14 residues. Germline V gene lookup returns CDR1 SQVTM and CDR2 ANQGSEA. In DNA, the CDR3 is TGCAGCGTTGTCCTTCCCAATGAGGGGGACATTCAGTACTTC. It specifies CSVVLPNEGDIQYF.

V is TRBV4-3 and J is TRBJ2-3; 10 bases map to TRBD2. The CDR3 is 17 amino acids. The germline V gene encodes CDR1 LGHNA and CDR2 YSLEER. V shed 0 bases, J shed 0 bases, and the junction held 3 bases outside the gene matches. The DNA for the CDR3 is TGCGCCAGCAGCCAAGACCTAGCGGGAGATAGCACAGATACGCAGTATTTT. Amino acids: CASSQDLAGDSTDTQYF.

V usage is TRBV5-1 and J usage is TRBJ1-2; D not resolved. The germline gives CDR1 SGHRS, CDR2 YFSETQ. This CDR3 is 15 amino acids long. The germline V and J ends were trimmed by 0 bases and 2 bases, with 11 bases remaining between them. The CDR3 sequence is CASSLGFGGNYGYTF. In DNA form, the CDR3 reads TGCGCCAGCAGCTTGGGGTTCGGCGGGAACTATGGCTACACCTTC.